This paragraph covers one T cell receptor (beta chain) sequence. It lacks a known antigen. No base quality values were provided; no much bigger clone lies one nucleotide off. This sample was taken from a study of PD-L1 blockade in urothelial cancer (dated by TCRdb to about 2017). Background for the entire study: Every patient began therapy around 2014 and was given atezolizumab 1,200 mg intravenously every 3 weeks. Durable clinical benefit was defined as a progression-free survival longer than 6 months, and TCR features were additionally tested against progression-free survival and overall survival. The study, an exploratory multi-omic analysis, examined somatic, immune and clinical correlates of response to PD-L1 blockade with atezolizumab in urothelial cancer. Patients had an ECOG performance status of 0 or 1 and had received between 0 and 3 prior chemotherapy regimens. Five patients were left out of tumor TCR analyses because tumors from two patients failed quality control and three patients had no tumor available. Tumor samples yielded a median of roughly 1,400 T cells and 950 to 1,200 unique TCRs, with median clonality roughly 0.094 and T cell proportion almost 0.1. Whole exome sequencing and RNA sequencing of pretreatment tumors were performed alongside TCR sequencing in the same patients. About nine tenths of the roughly 29 patients were identified as males with urothelial cancer of bladder origin, and a prior smoking history was reported by 18 of 29 patients. Around 30 patients had pretreatment blood TCR-seq, some 25 had at least one posttreatment blood collection, and some 25 had tumor TCR-seq. Pretreatment tumor samples, along with matched peripheral blood collected serially before and after atezolizumab treatment, underwent TCR sequencing. Durable clinical benefit was achieved by nine patients but not by the remaining 20.

Synthetic TCR analog templates were spiked into each PCR to estimate absolute template abundance from read counts. In FFPE tumors, housekeeping genes were amplified and quantified as a way to estimate usable DNA and compute T cell fraction. The immunoSEQ assay used bias-controlled V and J gene primers to amplify TCRbeta CDR3 regions from genomic DNA. Sequencing of rearranged TCRbeta segments was done at approximately 20X coverage. The paper's processing steps were these. Clustering was used to correct sequencing errors, and CDR3s were annotated against IMGT to assign V, D and J genes. Downstream analyses used only productive TCRbeta rearrangements and left out out-of-frame or stop-codon sequences. Clonality was calculated as one minus the Shannon entropy normalized by the log of the number of unique productive sequences. Clones differing between time points or between blood and tumor were identified using Fisher's exact test with Benjamini-Hochberg correction, with an adjusted p below 0.01 applied as the threshold. TCRdb limited this immuneACCESS table to in-frame rearrangements with V and J called. A share of clones is missing; checked studies link under half to unresolved V genes, and the rest is unexplained. The V and J calls and clone size are taken from that table; D and trimming were inferred from the DNA. The sample data list around 40,000 clones, and 36% of these were observed just once. The top ten clonotypes cover 8% to 9.5% of the sample.

The CDR3 runs 15 amino acids, cysteine and phenylalanine included. This entry keeps only the CDR3 DNA: 45 bases, framed from base 1. V and J are trimmed by 0 bases and 9 bases, and the gene matches miss 9 bases of the junction. Via the germline V gene (reference sequence), CDR1 is LNHDA and CDR2 SQIVND. According to the study, the label for this sample's time point signals: pretreatment tumor sample. The cohort included 25 to 30 patients with locally advanced or metastatic urothelial carcinoma who were treated at Memorial Sloan Kettering on a trial protocol. All tumor tissue used for sequencing was obtained prior to atezolizumab dosing. The Qiagen DNeasy Blood extraction kit was used to purify genomic DNA from total PBMCs and tumor samples. Points the paper makes about the study in general: The proportion of tumor-infiltrating T lymphocytes was higher in patients with durable benefit (n ≈ 25, Mann-Whitney p = 0.047). Greater expansion of tumor-associated TCR clones in peripheral blood 3 weeks after the start of treatment was observed in patients with durable benefit (n ≈ 22, p = 0.022). Because of the small sample size (n ≈ 27) and the many exploratory analyses performed, the results are intended to be regarded as hypothesis-generating. FFPE tumor samples that were not collected immediately before treatment were used, and only one sample per patient was analyzed, so heterogeneity was possibly missed.

The V and J genes are TRBV19 and TRBJ1-2, with 8 bases in between that match TRBD1. The origin of this receptor is a man aged 60 to 69 with urothelial cancer. The sequenced sample was tumor tissue, obtained before atezolizumab (anti-PD-L1) treatment. The DNA sequence reads TGTGCCAGTAGTATAGACCGCAGACAGGGGAAGAGCTACACCTTC. Its protein is CASSIDRRQGKSYTF.